This T cell receptor beta chain was sequenced in a study of blood T cells in healthy people across ages. Looked up from germline, CDR1 is LNHNV and CDR2 is YYDKDF (reference sequence). The length of the CDR3 is 14 residues. The ends lost 5 bases at V and 7 bases at J; junction bases unmatched: 9. Through a sample-barcoded 5' primer and a J-beta primer mix, a second PCR was run for roughly 7 to 12 cycles. TCRdb processed the 5' RACE reads anew with MiXCR; each CDR3 protein has one entry. The table includes about 580,000 distinct CDR3 sequences, around half detected once. To note about this clonotype: Its antigen is unknown.

The study's findings and limits: Total diversity from one million sequenced T cells was likely underestimated.

This clonotype was sampled from a man of 80 years or more in good health. Input material: blood. This sequence joins TRBV15 and TRBJ1-1; TRBD1 matches at 8 bases. For the CDR3, the DNA is TGTGCCACCAGCCCCGGACAGGGAATTGATGAAGCTTTCTTT. Protein product: CATSPGQGIDEAFF.